The sequence of this T cell receptor (beta chain) was determined in a study of shared clonotypes between healthy human individuals. Naive CD8 populations comprised CD45RO-negative cells positively selected for CCR7, excluding terminally differentiated effector memory CD45RA+ cells. Using immunoSEQ multiplex PCR, the repertoire was profiled, and TCRdb retains in-frame clones only, with some absent. The table includes around 2.1 million clones, roughly 91% detected once. The CDR3 has 14 amino acids. Per the germline V gene, CDR1 is SQVTM and CDR2 is ANQGSEA. V lost 7 bases to trimming and J lost 4 bases; unmatched junction nucleotides: 9.

Sequenced sample: naive CD8+ T cells from PBMCs. The clonotype originates from a man aged 18 to 30 in good health. Some clones in this sample may be carry-over from other donors' samples. The V call is TRBV29-1, the J call TRBJ2-1, with 8 bases lining up with TRBD2. The CDR3 spells CSGELAGGYNEQFF. CDR3 DNA sequence: TGCAGCGGCGAGCTCGCGGGAGGATACAATGAGCAGTTCTTC.